Described below is a single TCR beta chain sequence and its context. The source of the sample is a study of patients and donors after allogeneic stem cell transplantation. This CDR3 spans 15 amino acids. The V gene lost 3 bases and the J gene lost 2 bases, with 13 bases spanning the gap. CDR1 ENHRY and CDR2 SYGVKD come from the germline V gene. One entry per CDR3 protein, called by TCRdb with MiXCR from the RT-PCR reads. The table lists about 230,000 distinct CDR3 sequences, over 12% of them singletons. The sequencing sample was made of blood, either unsorted or a sorted T cell fraction (not recorded which). This receptor was obtained from a human donor who was either an allogeneic HSCT recipient or a stem cell or donor lymphocyte infusion donor (not recorded which). It is not recorded whose cells these are; they may come from a transplant donor. This chain links TRBV10-3 with TRBJ1-2; TRBD1 might be the D (5 bases). DNA of the CDR3: TGTGCCATCAGTGAAGGGTACAGGATAAACTATGGCTACACCTTC. Its protein is CAISEGYRINYGYTF.